The clone carrying this T cell receptor beta chain was observed at least ten times. No antigen is known for it. Per germline, CDR1 SGHTA and CDR2 FQGNSA. The CDR3 is made up of 13 amino acids. V lost 2 bases and J 4 bases, leaving 7 bases between the germline ends. The data derive from a study of identical twins. Only healthy Caucasians were enrolled as donors. TCRdb recomputed calls from the 5' RACE reads with MiXCR, one row per CDR3 protein. The sample includes around 1.7 million distinct CDR3 sequences, around 29% seen only once; the top ten take more than 0.25%. Findings and limits, study-wide: Out-of-frame TCR alpha sharing observed in monozygotic twins exceeded model estimates.

The chain is built from TRBV7-2 and TRBJ2-3; D unclear. Sequencing input: cord blood. The receptor comes from a newborn girl in good health. CDR3 loop: CASSLRRPDTQYF. CDR3 coding DNA: TGTGCCAGCAGCTTACGCAGGCCAGATACGCAGTATTTT.